The 26 T cell receptor beta chains in this list originate from one sample, sequenced in a study of blood T cell repertoires in COVID-19. Sequenced by immunoSEQ multiplex PCR; TCRdb stores in-frame clones only, minus some. The sample has approximately 150,000 clones, 80% to 90% seen once; the top ten hold 2% to 2.5%. Sequenced: peripheral blood. The origin of the receptors is a woman of 80 years or more with acute or convalescent COVID-19.

The chain recombines TRBV28 with TRBJ1-1, with 7 bases matching TRBD1. V was clipped by 2 bases and J by 2 bases; unmatched bases: 11. The CDR3 sequence is 17 residues long. The V gene's germline CDR1 is MDHEN and CDR2 SYDVKM. The CDR3, as DNA: TGTGCCAGCAGTTTAAGGGGGCGGGCCAGGGGAAACACTGAAGCTTTCTTT. This gives the protein CASSLRGRARGNTEAFF.

V is TRBV19 and J is TRBJ2-3, with D perhaps matching TRBD2 (7 bases). Germline CDR1 is LNHDA and CDR2 is SQIVND (reference sequence). This CDR3 region has 20 residues. Trimming cost V 5 bases and J 1 base, with 28 bases left between them. In DNA, the CDR3 is TGTGCCAGTAGTCCAGGGGCCGGCGGGGGCCTATCTTTTGGCACAGATACGCAGTATTTT. This sequence encodes CASSPGAGGGLSFGTDTQYF.

The chain employs TRBV7-9 and TRBJ2-1, with D maybe TRBD1 (5 bases). Germline V gene data show CDR1 as SEHNR and CDR2 as FQNEAQ (reference sequence). Trimming shortened V by 5 bases and J by 0 bases, and 20 bases separated the two germline ends. The length of the CDR3 is 18 residues. This chain's CDR3 is CASSAAGAAYSSYNEQFF. DNA of the CDR3: TGTGCCAGCAGCGCCGCTGGGGCAGCCTACAGCTCCTACAATGAGCAGTTCTTC.

This chain uses TRBV7-2 with TRBJ1-3; D gene uncertain. There are 17 residues in the CDR3. V was cut by 0 bases and J by 0 bases, with 12 bases left in between. Germline V gene data show CDR1 as SGHTA and CDR2 as FQGNSA. The CDR3 DNA reads TGTGCCAGCAGCTTAGCGCTTGGGCAGAGCTCTGGAAACACCATATATTTT. Amino acid sequence: CASSLALGQSSGNTIYF.

This clone occurred a few times. The chain recombines TRBV5-5 with TRBJ2-7, with 7 bases identical to TRBD1. The V gene end was trimmed by 4 bases and the J gene end by 4 bases; junction bases not matched to a gene: 8. CDR1 SGHKS and CDR2 YYEKEE come from the germline V gene (reference sequence). The CDR3 totals 14 residues. This CDR3 is CASSTGTDIYEQYF. CDR3 DNA: TGTGCCAGCAGCACCGGGACAGACATTTACGAGCAGTACTTC.

The CDR3 reads CATSDSTSSGLETQYF. The CDR3, as DNA: TGTGCCACCAGTGATTCGACTAGCTCGGGATTAGAGACCCAGTACTTC. The genes are TRBV24-1 and TRBJ2-5, with 7 bases identical to TRBD2. The CDR3 extends over 16 amino acids. CDR1 is KGHDR, CDR2 SFDVKD, per germline. Trimming took 2 bases from V and 4 from J; bases not matched to a gene: 9.

The gene calls are TRBV19 and TRBJ1-5, with D possibly matching TRBD1 (6 bases). V was cut by 7 bases and J by 1 base, with 17 bases left in between. The CDR3 is 16 amino acids. Looked up from germline, CDR1 is LNHDA and CDR2 is SQIVND (reference sequence). The CDR3 DNA reads TGTGCCAGTACCTCCGAGGGGGTCTCCAGCAATCAGCCCCAGCATTTT. It specifies CASTSEGVSSNQPQHF.

V usage is TRBV7-9 and J usage is TRBJ2-3; 12 bases line up with TRBD2. The CDR3 extends over 15 amino acids. V was clipped by 5 bases and J by 4 bases; unmatched bases: 4. Germline lookup yields CDR1 SEHNR and CDR2 FQNEAQ (reference sequence). The chain's CDR3 is CASSPTSGGSDTQYF. The CDR3 DNA is TGTGCCAGCAGCCCGACTAGCGGGGGTTCAGATACGCAGTATTTT.

For the CDR3, the DNA is TGTGCCACCAGCAGAGGGACAGTGAAAAACATTCAGTACTTC. Its protein product is CATSRGTVKNIQYF. This chain links TRBV15 with TRBJ2-4; D is perhaps TRBD1 (6 bases). The CDR3 has 14 residues. The V end was cut by 1 base, the J end by 4 bases, with 8 bases between. CDR1 and CDR2 (germline): LNHNV, YYDKDF (reference sequence).

V is TRBV11-2 and J is TRBJ1-3; maybe TRBD1 (5 bases). CDR1 SGHAT and CDR2 FQNNGV come from the germline V gene. V was trimmed by 5 bases and J by 0 bases, leaving 11 bases between them. The CDR3 sequence is 15 residues long. The CDR3 bases are TGTGCCAGCAGCCCCGACAGATTCTCTGGAAACACCATATATTTT. This encodes CASSPDRFSGNTIYF. Complete variable domain (other parts from reference TRBV11-2 and TRBJ1-3): EAGVAQSPRYKIIEKRQSVAFWCNPISGHATLYWYQQILGQGPKLLIQFQNNGVVDDSQLPKDRFSAERLKGVDSTLKIQPAKLEDSAVYLCASSPDRFSGNTIYFGEGSWLTVV.

The chain carries TRBV2 and TRBJ1-1; tentative D call: TRBD1 (5 bases). V was pared by 3 bases and J by 0 bases, with 8 bases between. Germline V gene data show CDR1 as SNHLY and CDR2 as FYNNEI. The CDR3 totals 14 residues. The CDR3 sequence is CASSENRLNTEAFF. The CDR3 coding sequence is TGTGCCAGCAGTGAGAACAGGCTGAACACTGAAGCTTTCTTT.

This clone has ten or more counts. This may be a read error, as it is one base from a much larger clone. Other DNA sequences in this specimen translate into the identical CDR3. The chain recombines TRBV3-1 (or the pseudogene TRBV3-2) with TRBJ2-5, with TRBD2 matching 9 bases. V was clipped by 8 bases and J by 8 bases; unmatched bases: 12. The CDR3 is made up of 14 amino acids. CDR1 LGHDT and CDR2 YNNKEL come from the germline V gene (reference sequence). The chain's CDR3 is CASQLAGGAGTQYF. In nucleotides, the CDR3 is TGTGCCAGCCAACTGGCGGGGGGGGCGGGCACCCAGTACTTC.

The gene calls are TRBV18 and TRBJ1-2, with 11 bases lining up with TRBD1. Germline V CDR1 and CDR2: KGHSH, LQKENI. The CDR3 extends over 15 amino acids. With 2 bases clipped from V and 3 bases from J, the junction kept 2 bases outside the gene matches. The CDR3 sequence: CASSPKGQGDYGYTF. CDR3 bases: TGTGCCAGCTCACCAAAGGGACAGGGGGACTATGGCTACACCTTC.

This clone was seen ten or more times. V is TRBV6-4 and J is TRBJ2-1; 9 nucleotides agree with TRBD2. In germline, CDR1 is MRHNA, CDR2 SNTAGT. With V trimmed by 0 bases and J by 9 bases, 9 bases remained unmatched. The CDR3 has 16 amino acids. The CDR3 coding sequence is TGTGCCAGCAGTGACTCTGCGGGAGGGGGATCTGTTGAGCAGTTCTTC. Its translation is CASSDSAGGGSVEQFF.

The V gene is TRBV11-2, the J gene TRBJ1-6; unclear D gene. V dropped 6 bases and J dropped 5 bases, with 14 bases sitting between them. CDR1 is SGHAT, CDR2 FQNNGV, per germline. The CDR3 runs 15 residues. As DNA, the CDR3 is TGTGCCAGCAGACCTCCCGGGAGGAATAATTCACCCCTCCACTTT. Its translation is CASRPPGRNNSPLHF.

This chain connects TRBV18 to TRBJ2-1; TRBD2 aligns across 14 bases. Per germline, CDR1 KGHSH and CDR2 LQKENI. Germline trimming cut 3 bases from V and 0 bases from J; bases unmatched to any gene: 4. This CDR3 region has 18 residues. DNA for the CDR3: TGTGCCAGCTCACCGAAAGGACTAGCGGGGGGCTCCTACAATGAGCAGTTCTTC. Residues: CASSPKGLAGGSYNEQFF.

The V gene is TRBV7-9, the J gene TRBJ2-1; 13 bases align to TRBD2. The germline V gene has CDR1 SEHNR and CDR2 FQNEAQ (reference sequence). The CDR3 spans 17 residues. J lost 8 bases, V lost 1 base, and 8 bases had no gene match. The CDR3 reads CASSLGTSGSYTYEQFF. As DNA, the CDR3 is TGTGCCAGCAGCTTAGGGACTAGCGGGAGTTATACTTATGAGCAGTTCTTC.

This clone was seen only once. In nucleotides, the CDR3 is TGTGCCAGCAGCCCCCTCAGTCGTGGCTACACCTTC. It translates to CASSPLSRGYTF. The gene calls are TRBV28 and TRBJ1-2; no firm D call. Germline V gene sequence: CDR1 MDHEN, CDR2 SYDVKM. The CDR3 spans 12 residues. With 6 bases removed from V and 7 bases from J, the gap between germline ends came to 12 bases.

The chain uses TRBV30 and TRBJ1-2; D unresolved. Looked up from germline, CDR1 is GTSNPN and CDR2 is SVGIG (reference sequence). Trimming shortened V by 2 bases and J by 6 bases, and 13 bases separated the two germline ends. This CDR3 is 13 amino acids long. The CDR3 bases are TGTGCCTGGAGTCCCATGAGTGATCATGGCTACACCTTC. This codes for CAWSPMSDHGYTF.

V usage is TRBV3-1 (or the pseudogene TRBV3-2) and J usage is TRBJ2-2; D might be TRBD2 (5 bases). Germline V gene data show CDR1 as LGHDT and CDR2 as YNNKEL (reference sequence). CDR3 length: 14 residues. The ends were cut back, 5 bases at V and 4 bases at J, with 11 bases in the middle. The CDR3 sequence: CASSYGLSTGELFF. CDR3 bases: TGTGCCAGCAGCTATGGACTGTCCACCGGGGAGCTGTTTTTT.

As concerns this clone: Distinct nucleotide sequences in the sample also encode this CDR3. This chain links TRBV7-2 with TRBJ2-3; 10 positions agree with TRBD2. CDR3 length equals 15 residues. Germline CDR1 SGHTA, CDR2 FQGNSA. After removal of 2 bases from V and 2 bases from J, the junction contained 1 base not matched to a gene. CDR3 DNA: TGTGCCAGCAGCTTAACTAGCGGGACCACAGATACGCAGTATTTT. This gives the protein CASSLTSGTTDTQYF. The complete variable domain, with remaining parts taken from reference TRBV7-2 and TRBJ2-3, reads GAGVSQSPSNKVTEKGKDVELRCDPISGHTALYWYRQSLGQGLEFLIYFQGNSAPDKSGLPSDRFSAERTGGSVSTLTIQRTQQEDSAVYLCASSLTSGTTDTQYFGPGTRLTVL.

This clone has a single count. The gene calls are TRBV30 and TRBJ1-5, with 7 nucleotides matching TRBD1. V gave up 2 bases and J gave up 5 bases; unmatched junction bases: 3. Germline assignment: CDR1 GTSNPN and CDR2 SVGIG (reference sequence). CDR3 length: 13 amino acids. CDR3 sequence reads: CAWSQGGDQPQHF. The CDR3 coding sequence is TGTGCCTGGAGTCAAGGGGGCGATCAGCCCCAGCATTTT.

J is TRBJ2-5 and V is TRBV5-8, with 7 nucleotides matching TRBD1. Germline values: CDR1 SGHTS, CDR2 YDEGEE. With 3 bases clipped from V and 6 bases from J, the junction kept 11 bases outside the gene matches. The CDR3 is 15 amino acids. This chain's CDR3 is CASSWATDRWKTQYF. Written as DNA, the CDR3 is TGTGCCAGCAGCTGGGCGACGGACAGGTGGAAGACCCAGTACTTC.

This chain uses TRBV19 with TRBJ2-7; perhaps TRBD1 as D (6 bases). The CDR3 has 15 residues. V was trimmed by 1 base and J by 0 bases, leaving 10 bases between them. Germline-derived CDR1 and CDR2 are LNHDA and SQIVND (reference sequence). The CDR3 DNA reads TGTGCCAGTAGTATAGTAGGGGGATACTCCTACGAGCAGTACTTC. Translated, it gives CASSIVGGYSYEQYF. Drawing the rest from reference TRBV19 and TRBJ2-7, the complete variable domain is DGGITQSPKYLFRKEGQNVTLSCEQNLNHDAMYWYRQDPGQGLRLIYYSQIVNDFQKGDIAEGYSVSREKKESFPLTVTSAQKNPTAFYLCASSIVGGYSYEQYFGPGTRLTVT.

This chain connects TRBV5-1 to TRBJ2-7; a possible D gene is TRBD1 (6 bases). The V end was cut by 3 bases, the J end by 0 bases, with 13 bases between. Germline values: CDR1 SGHRS, CDR2 YFSETQ. This CDR3 region has 15 residues. The DNA of the CDR3 is TGCGCCAGCAGCTCACGTACAGGGTCCTCCTACGAGCAGTACTTC. This sequence encodes CASSSRTGSSYEQYF.

The chain uses TRBV24-1 and TRBJ2-3, with 7 bases identical to TRBD2. The CDR3 loop spans 14 amino acids. V lost 3 bases, J lost 5 bases, and 4 bases stayed unmatched. CDR1 is KGHDR, CDR2 SFDVKD, per germline. CDR3 nucleotides: TGTGCCACCAGTGATCGGCGGGAGAAAGATACGCAGTATTTT. Its translation is CATSDRREKDTQYF.